The TCR beta chain described here comes from a study of cytomegalovirus exposure and HLA in healthy donors. The donors gave bone marrow, and they were healthy. CDR1 is SGHVS, CDR2 FQNEAQ, per germline. J was trimmed by 5 bases and V by 4 bases; bases with no gene match: 3. The CDR3 has 13 amino acids. The study ran its PCR with 60 Vbeta and 13 Jbeta primers. TCRdb keeps only in-frame clones here, not all; method: immunoSEQ multiplex PCR. The data contain about 260,000 clones, roughly two thirds of them singletons. The clonotype originates from a female donor in good health and CMV-seronegative. The chain carries TRBV7-8 and TRBJ2-7; 9 bases agree with TRBD1. What was sequenced was PBMCs. CDR3 protein: CASSSGQGDEQYF. For the CDR3, the DNA is TGTGCCAGCAGCTCGGGACAGGGCGACGAGCAGTACTTC.